Listed here are 10 T cell receptor beta chains from one sample, sequenced in a study of T cell responses to AZD1222 COVID-19 vaccine. TCRdb's table, derived via immunoSEQ multiplex PCR, lists solely in-frame clones and lacks some. The table has under 150,000 clones, about 86% seen once. This specimen was peripheral blood, taken on day 0 of AZD1222 vaccination. The receptors originated from an adult in good health.

This clone came up once. J is TRBJ2-2 and V is TRBV28, with D tentatively TRBD2 (6 bases). Germline CDR1 and CDR2: MDHEN and SYDVKM. The CDR3 is made up of 18 amino acids. V lost 11 bases and J 2 bases, leaving 27 bases between the germline ends. Here the CDR3 reads CAAPPSHWRGSNTGELFF. The CDR3 DNA is TGTGCCGCGCCCCCGTCCCACTGGAGGGGTTCAAACACCGGGGAGCTGTTTTTT.

The chain uses TRBV3-1 (or the pseudogene TRBV3-2) and TRBJ1-2; D possibly corresponds to TRBD1 (5 bases). V was cut by 1 base and J by 8 bases, with 17 bases left in between. CDR3 length: 15 residues. Germline V gene sequence: CDR1 LGHDT, CDR2 YNNKEL (reference sequence). CDR3 amino acids: CASSQGVGRVRGYTF. The CDR3 region has the DNA TGTGCCAGCAGCCAAGGAGTAGGCAGGGTGCGGGGCTACACCTTC.

The rearrangement uses TRBV24-1 and TRBJ2-3; D not resolved. V was pared by 4 bases and J by 0 bases, with 10 bases between. CDR3 length equals 15 residues. Germline V gene data show CDR1 as KGHDR and CDR2 as SFDVKD. This CDR3 reads CATSENGVSTDTQYF. The CDR3 DNA follows: TGTGCCACCAGTGAGAATGGGGTTAGCACAGATACGCAGTATTTT.

V is TRBV5-6 and J is TRBJ2-2, with unresolved D. The CDR3 sequence is 14 residues long. V gave up 3 bases and J gave up 6 bases, with 12 bases separating them. From germline, CDR1 is SGHDT and CDR2 YYEEEE. CDR3 bases: TGTGCCAGCAGCTGGGGTAGGGCAGCCGGGGAGCTGTTTTTT. Its protein is CASSWGRAAGELFF.

This clone was observed a handful of times. The chain uses TRBV6-5 and TRBJ1-1; possible D gene TRBD1, 5 bases. In germline, CDR1 is MNHEY, CDR2 SVGAGI. V was shortened by 3 bases and J by 5 bases, with 16 bases between the two germline ends. The CDR3 runs to 15 residues. The CDR3 DNA is TGTGCCAGCAGTTATTCAAACAGGAGAAGGACTGAAGCTTTCTTT. This sequence encodes CASSYSNRRRTEAFF.

The chain employs TRBV6-5 and TRBJ2-1, with 12 bases that match TRBD2. Germline V gene sequence: CDR1 MNHEY, CDR2 SVGAGI. The CDR3 contains 16 residues. V lost 4 bases, J lost 1 base, and 2 bases stayed unmatched. The CDR3 reads CASSSLAGGSYNEQFF. The CDR3, as DNA: TGTGCCAGCAGTTCCCTAGCGGGGGGGTCCTACAATGAGCAGTTCTTC.

The chain carries TRBV27 and TRBJ1-6; D may be TRBD1 (6 bases). There are 16 residues in the CDR3. CDR1 and CDR2 (germline): MNHEY, SMNVEV (reference sequence). V was shortened by 3 bases and J by 11 bases, with 20 bases between the two germline ends. The CDR3 coding sequence is TGTGCCAGCAGTTTGTCGTCAGGGGCTCGTAAGGCACCCCTCCACTTT. It codes for CASSLSSGARKAPLHF.

With regard to this clone: The sample carries other DNA sequences with the same CDR3. The gene calls are TRBV11-3 and TRBJ2-2; no clear D. The CDR3 length is 12 residues. The germline V gene encodes CDR1 SGHNT and CDR2 YENEEA. V was shortened by 3 bases and J by 7 bases, with 6 bases between the two germline ends. The CDR3 is CASSLGFGELFF. As DNA, the CDR3 is TGTGCCAGCAGCTTGGGGTTCGGGGAGCTGTTTTTT.

This chain links TRBV10-2 with TRBJ2-5; no clear D gene. V was clipped by 2 bases and J by 0 bases, with 7 bases between them. Germline lookup yields CDR1 WSHSY and CDR2 SAAADI. The length of the CDR3 is 14 residues. The CDR3 reads CASSEDGYQETQYF. The CDR3 nucleotides are TGCGCCAGCAGTGAGGACGGATACCAAGAGACCCAGTACTTC.

This rearrangement joins TRBV2 to TRBJ2-7, with no clear D. V was pared by 3 bases and J by 0 bases, with 6 bases between. This CDR3 region has 13 residues. CDR1 SNHLY and CDR2 FYNNEI come from the germline V gene. CDR3 in DNA: TGTGCCAGCAGTGACTCTAACTCCTACGAGCAGTACTTC. Protein product: CASSDSNSYEQYF.